This T cell receptor beta chain was identified in a study of Graves' ophthalmopathy and Graves' hyperthyroidism. The evidence that diagnosis relied on was clinical symptoms, serum thyroxine, TRAb, thyroid ultrasound and orbital computed tomography. PBMCs were density-gradient isolated from around 11 ml fresh blood. Broader study findings: Most expanded clonotypes in thyroid above 0.001 frequency also showed up in blood.

This clonotype was seen more than once but under ten times. Its target is not known. The authors amplified TCR beta CDR3 regions from RNA transcripts. First-round RT-PCR relied on HTBI primers, and a second-round multiplex PCR came next. A single record per CDR3 protein comes from TCRdb applying MiXCR to the multiplex PCR reads. The profile shows about 660,000 distinct CDR3 sequences, over 40% of them singletons. CDR3 length equals 15 residues. Per germline, CDR1 MGHDK and CDR2 SYGVNS. Trimming removed 8 bases from V and 6 bases from J; junction bases left unmatched: 9. This chain connects TRBV25-1 to TRBJ2-1; 11 bases align to TRBD2. Sequencing was performed on peripheral blood. The receptor's source is an adult man with Graves' ophthalmopathy. The CDR3 sequence: CASRPLAGGFNEQFF. Written as DNA, the CDR3 is TGTGCCAGCCGCCCTTTAGCGGGGGGGTTCAATGAGCAGTTCTTC.